This record covers a single TCR beta chain. Study processing details: Reference gene primer amplification in the assay estimated nucleated cell counts. Assay: immunoSEQ multiplex PCR; the TCRdb copy retains only in-frame clones and omits some. That table is the source of V, J and clone size, and D and trimming were worked out from the DNA. The profile shows about 57,000 clones, about nine tenths of them singletons. Followed over time, Seattle patients had been enrolled while infection was active. These data belong to a study of blood T cell repertoires in COVID-19. Trimming took off 4 bases at V and 4 bases at J, with 11 bases between the two ends. This CDR3 comprises 13 residues.

This sequence was found in a woman older than 75 with COVID-19, enrolled during active disease. The source material was peripheral blood. The chain uses TRBV12-3 or TRBV12-4 and TRBJ2-7, with D perhaps matching TRBD1 (6 bases). CDR3 sequence: CASSSNRVYEQYF. The CDR3 nucleotides are TGTGCCAGCAGTTCGAACAGGGTGTACGAGCAGTACTTC.